This T cell receptor beta chain was recorded in a study of cytomegalovirus exposure and HLA in healthy donors. Overall study findings and caveats: According to reports, the classifier identified cytomegalovirus status with high specificity and sensitivity.

As to this clone: Its antigen is not identified.

TCRdb's copy holds only in-frame clones and misses some; the assay was immunoSEQ multiplex PCR. The profile shows 200,000 to 250,000 clones, roughly 83% of them singletons. Sequencing was carried out using PBMCs. The sequence was collected from a woman younger than 45 in good health and CMV-seropositive.

In nucleotides, the CDR3 is TGTGCCAGCAAAGGGAGACAGGGGACCACTGAAGCTTTCTTT. It yields the protein CASKGRQGTTEAFF. The chain has TRBV27 and TRBJ1-1; 8 positions match TRBD1. Losses at the gene ends were 7 bases for V and 4 bases for J; bases not matched to a gene: 8. The V gene's germline CDR1 is MNHEY and CDR2 SMNVEV (reference sequence). The CDR3 spans 14 residues.